A selection of T cell receptor beta chains follows, all from one sample in a study of identical twins. TCRdb called the 5' RACE reads again in MiXCR, with one record for every CDR3 protein. This sample has some 230,000 distinct CDR3 sequences; around 6.5% occur once, and the top ten carry 13% to 15%. The sample also formed part of further work on T cells expressing NK-cell markers.

Sample: CD8+ T cells sorted from blood. The source of these receptors is a woman aged 18-29 years in good health. CDR3s leave out the opening cysteine and the closing phenylalanine or tryptophan. The order of the fields is J gene, V gene, CDR3 protein.

>TRBJ2-7|TRBV7-8
ASSWTADYEQY
>TRBJ1-2|TRBV19
ASSGGIYGYT
>TRBJ2-7|TRBV12-3/TRBV12-4
ASREGQGSYEQY
>TRBJ2-5|TRBV7-9
ASSSQNRQETQY
>TRBJ1-1|TRBV3-1
ASSPGHGGEAF
>TRBJ2-2|TRBV4-3
ASSQGRTGELF
>TRBJ2-1|TRBV6-5
ASSYPLAGGYNEQF
>TRBJ2-2|TRBV30
AWSPKGLAPETGELF
>TRBJ1-5|TRBV5-6
ASSLGRDPQH
>TRBJ1-1|TRBV9
ASSGPGQVGTEAF
>TRBJ2-1|TRBV5-6
ASSLRSSYNEQF
>TRBJ2-1|TRBV12-5
ASGDSSYNEQF
>TRBJ1-1|TRBV14
ASSQETRIEAF
>TRBJ1-5|TRBV12-3/TRBV12-4
ASSFSSNQPQQ
>TRBJ2-7|TRBV29-1
SVSGDPSSYEQY
>TRBJ2-7|TRBV10-3
AICQGLAAYEQY
>TRBJ1-2|TRBV4-3
ASSQDPTILHGYT
>TRBJ2-3|TRBV6-5
ASSYPRGEGDTQY
>TRBJ2-1|TRBV4-3
ASSPTQGDAGNNEQF
>TRBJ2-7|TRBV7-8
ASSSTTGLYEQY
>TRBJ2-3|TRBV7-3
ASSVGLDTDTQY
>TRBJ2-3|TRBV28
ASSLSAAYPGGPIDTQY
>TRBJ2-3|TRBV12-3/TRBV12-4
ASAYNTGIGTDTQY
>TRBJ2-7|TRBV7-9
ASSSPTGDSPYEQY
>TRBJ2-7|TRBV27
ASSLLGESEQY
>TRBJ1-1|TRBV5-1
ASSFRKRNTEAF
>TRBJ1-2|TRBV2
ASSARTGGDGYT
>TRBJ1-2|TRBV2
ASSEGGAPDGYT
>TRBJ2-2|TRBV15
ATSRDSVTITGELF
>TRBJ2-1|TRBV7-9
ASSSRLDYNEQF
>TRBJ2-5|TRBV7-8
ASSLGGLGQFQETQY
>TRBJ2-5|TRBV20-1
SARGEILETQY
>TRBJ2-6|TRBV29-1
SVEGLSGANVLT
>TRBJ2-7|TRBV19
ASSAGTGVYEQY
>TRBJ2-7|TRBV20-1
SAKWTGVSYEQY
>TRBJ2-7|TRBV7-9
ASSLSRDEQY
>TRBJ1-2|TRBV25-1
ASSVGTGYT
>TRBJ2-4|TRBV4-3
ASSQVGLTSGSSKNIQY
>TRBJ2-1|TRBV7-8
ASSLGMDEQF
>TRBJ2-3|TRBV29-1
SDSDRLVSDTQY
>TRBJ1-1|TRBV7-9
ASSPGQGNRAF
>TRBJ2-7|TRBV7-9
ASSPSGGTGDYEQY
>TRBJ1-1|TRBV7-9
ASSLPGTGLNTEAF
>TRBJ2-3|TRBV5-6
ASSLGRGTQY
>TRBJ2-7|TRBV11-3
ASSSRLAPYEQY
>TRBJ2-4|TRBV5-1
ASSRLAGGDENIQY
>TRBJ2-5|TRBV16
ASSQLSEETQY
>TRBJ2-5|TRBV7-3
ASSTAGTSGETKY
>TRBJ2-1|TRBV7-8
ASSPGLAGFNEQF
>TRBJ2-7|TRBV7-9
ASTLSGRPYEQY
>TRBJ2-7|TRBV12-3/TRBV12-4
ASSYSGGTFSYEQY
>TRBJ2-7|TRBV29-1
SARGGASYEQY
>TRBJ1-4|TRBV12-3/TRBV12-4
ASSLGQINEKLF
>TRBJ1-4|TRBV5-1
ASSLASGGGTQNEKLF
>TRBJ2-2|TRBV27
ASKAESGAGELF